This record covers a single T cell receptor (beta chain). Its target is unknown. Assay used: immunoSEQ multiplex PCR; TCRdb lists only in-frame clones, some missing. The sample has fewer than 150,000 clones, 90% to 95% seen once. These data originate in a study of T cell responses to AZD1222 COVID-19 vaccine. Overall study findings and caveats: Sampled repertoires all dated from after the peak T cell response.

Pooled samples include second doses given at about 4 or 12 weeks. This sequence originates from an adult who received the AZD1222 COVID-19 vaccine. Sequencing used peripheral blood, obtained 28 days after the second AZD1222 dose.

The DNA of the CDR3 is TGTGCCAGCAGTGCCTCACGAGATCAGCCCCAGCATTTT. Protein: CASSASRDQPQHF. This chain uses TRBV27 with TRBJ1-5, with D hard to call. Between the trimmed V and J ends, which lost 5 bases and 5 bases, there was a span of 10 bases. The germline V gene has CDR1 MNHEY and CDR2 SMNVEV (reference sequence). The CDR3 loop spans 13 amino acids.